Each of the 24 T cell receptor beta chains below was sequenced from the same sample in a study of blood T cell repertoires in COVID-19. The repertoire was sequenced with immunoSEQ multiplex PCR; TCRdb's copy has only in-frame clones and lacks some. The profile covers about 84,000 clones, with around 88% appearing a single time and roughly two fifths taken by the ten largest. The sequenced sample consisted of peripheral blood. These receptors came from an elderly man with active or convalescent COVID-19.

For this clone: Other DNA sequences within the sample encode an identical CDR3. The chain is built from TRBV30 and TRBJ1-2; D is perhaps TRBD1 (5 bases). Trimming removed 0 bases from V and 8 bases from J, with 10 bases in between. Germline CDR1 GTSNPN, CDR2 SVGIG (reference sequence). The CDR3 is 12 residues long. The CDR3 sequence is CAWSVSGRGYTF. CDR3 coding DNA: TGTGCCTGGAGTGTATCAGGGCGCGGCTACACCTTC. The full variable domain, its missing parts supplied by reference TRBV30 and TRBJ1-2, is SQTIHQWPATLVQPVGSPLSLECTVEGTSNPNLYWYRQAAGRGLQLLFYSVGIGQISSEVPQNLSASRPQDRQFILSSKKLLLSDSGFYLCAWSVSGRGYTFGSGTRLTVV.

The V gene is TRBV5-1, the J gene TRBJ1-1, with a tentative D call TRBD1 (5 bases). The germline V and J ends were trimmed by 2 bases and 1 base, with 12 bases remaining between them. Per germline, CDR1 SGHRS and CDR2 YFSETQ. The CDR3 extends over 15 amino acids. The CDR3 DNA follows: TGCGCCAGCAGCTTCGTGGGGGGTAGGAACACTGAAGCTTTCTTT. This codes for CASSFVGGRNTEAFF.

This clone occurred once. DNA for the CDR3: TGCGCCAGCAGCGTGACCGGGACAGGGGGGAACACTGAAGCTTTCTTT. Translating gives CASSVTGTGGNTEAFF. The V call is TRBV5-1, the J call TRBJ1-1; 11 bases agree with TRBD1. CDR1 is SGHRS and CDR2 is YFSETQ in the germline V gene. The CDR3 runs to 16 residues. V shed 4 bases, J shed 1 base, and the junction held 6 bases outside the gene matches. Full variable domain (outside the CDR3, taken from reference TRBV5-1 and TRBJ1-1): KAGVTQTPRYLIKTRGQQVTLSCSPISGHRSVSWYQQTPGQGLQFLFEYFSETQRNKGNFPGRFSGRQFSNSRSEMNVSTLELGDSALYLCASSVTGTGGNTEAFFGQGTRLTVV.

The chain uses TRBV10-1 and TRBJ1-1, with 10 nucleotides matching TRBD1. This CDR3 comprises 14 residues. The germline V gene encodes CDR1 WNHNN and CDR2 SYGVQD (reference sequence). V shed 0 bases and J 7 bases; nucleotides not matched to a gene: 2. Written as DNA, the CDR3 is TGCGCCAGCAGTGAGTCGGGACAGGGGCATGAAGCTTTCTTT. This encodes CASSESGQGHEAFF.

V usage is TRBV30 and J usage is TRBJ2-7, with 11 bases lining up with TRBD1. The ends lost 0 bases at V and 0 bases at J; junction bases unmatched: 7. The CDR3 spans 17 residues. Germline CDR1 is GTSNPN and CDR2 is SVGIG (reference sequence). For the CDR3, the DNA is TGTGCCTGGAGTGTAGGGTACGGGACAGGGGGCTCCTACGAGCAGTACTTC. Amino acids: CAWSVGYGTGGSYEQYF.

The chain has TRBV7-9 and TRBJ1-1; a weak D match, TRBD1 (5 bases). Germline values: CDR1 SEHNR, CDR2 FQNEAQ (reference sequence). The CDR3 extends over 12 amino acids. V shed 1 base and J shed 8 bases, with 8 bases lying between them. This CDR3 is CASSLGAGEAFF. The DNA of the CDR3 is TGTGCCAGCAGCTTAGGTGCAGGGGAAGCTTTCTTT.

This clone was detected once. The chain carries TRBV28 and TRBJ1-2; D is ambiguous. Trimming took 3 bases from V and 2 from J, leaving 7 bases between them. CDR3 length: 13 amino acids. Germline CDR1 MDHEN, CDR2 SYDVKM. CDR3 protein: CASSFLQNYGYTF. The CDR3 DNA reads as TGTGCCAGCAGTTTTTTACAGAACTATGGCTACACCTTC.

The V call is TRBV4-3, the J call TRBJ2-1; the match to TRBD2 covers 11 bases. V lost 4 bases to trimming and J lost 7 bases; unmatched junction nucleotides: 9. This CDR3 has 16 amino acids. Looked up from germline, CDR1 is LGHNA and CDR2 is YSLEER. CDR3 sequence: CASSPFSGRAGNEQFF. CDR3 nucleotides: TGCGCCAGCAGCCCTTTTAGCGGGAGGGCCGGAAATGAGCAGTTCTTC.

V gene TRBV2 combines with J gene TRBJ1-4, with 8 bases that match TRBD1. CDR1 is SNHLY, CDR2 FYNNEI, per germline. J lost 8 bases, V lost 4 bases, and 3 bases had no gene match. CDR3 size: 13 residues. This CDR3 is CASSGQGKEKLFF. In DNA, the CDR3 is TGTGCCAGCAGTGGACAGGGGAAGGAAAAACTGTTTTTT.

V and J are TRBV10-3 and TRBJ2-7, with D maybe TRBD1 (6 bases). Deletions cut 4 bases from V and 5 bases from J, with 12 bases between. Germline-derived CDR1 and CDR2 are ENHRY and SYGVKD. This CDR3 contains 13 residues. This CDR3 reads CAISAVTGNEQYF. The CDR3, as DNA: TGTGCCATCAGTGCTGTGACAGGAAACGAGCAGTACTTC.

V and J are TRBV19 and TRBJ2-1; TRBD1 is a possible D gene (6 bases). Trimming cost V 5 bases and J 6 bases, with 11 bases left between them. Germline assignment: CDR1 LNHDA and CDR2 SQIVND (reference sequence). This CDR3 has 13 amino acids. The CDR3 region has the DNA TGTGCCAGTAGTCGAGGACAGCCCAATGAGCAGTTCTTC. Residues: CASSRGQPNEQFF. The variable domain in full, with the rest retrieved from reference TRBV19 and TRBJ2-1, is DGGITQSPKYLFRKEGQNVTLSCEQNLNHDAMYWYRQDPGQGLRLIYYSQIVNDFQKGDIAEGYSVSREKKESFPLTVTSAQKNPTAFYLCASSRGQPNEQFFGPGTRLTVL.

V is TRBV19 and J is TRBJ1-6; 8 bases line up with TRBD1. V shed 2 bases, J shed 10 bases, and the junction held 7 bases outside the gene matches. CDR1 LNHDA and CDR2 SQIVND come from the germline V gene (reference sequence). The length of the CDR3 is 15 residues. The CDR3 DNA is TGTGCCAGTAGTATAACCCGCCAGGGGGCCTCACCCCTCCACTTT. Its protein is CASSITRQGASPLHF. Drawing the rest from reference TRBV19 and TRBJ1-6, the complete variable domain is DGGITQSPKYLFRKEGQNVTLSCEQNLNHDAMYWYRQDPGQGLRLIYYSQIVNDFQKGDIAEGYSVSREKKESFPLTVTSAQKNPTAFYLCASSITRQGASPLHFGNGTRLTVT.

The chain carries TRBV28 and TRBJ1-3; the D is unclear. This CDR3 spans 15 amino acids. Trimming pared 5 bases from V and 5 bases from J, leaving 16 bases between. Per germline, CDR1 MDHEN and CDR2 SYDVKM. The CDR3 is CASSRTLGPRNTIYF. For the CDR3, the DNA is TGTGCCAGCAGTCGAACTCTGGGCCCGCGAAACACCATATATTTT. The full variable domain, with the rest looked up from reference TRBV28 and TRBJ1-3, is DVKVTQSSRYLVKRTGEKVFLECVQDMDHENMFWYRQDPGLGLRLIYFSYDVKMKEKGDIPEGYSVSREKKERFSLILESASTNQTSMYLCASSRTLGPRNTIYFGEGSWLTVV.

The chain couples TRBV6-5 to TRBJ2-5; D possibly corresponds to TRBD1 (5 bases). Germline assignment: CDR1 MNHEY and CDR2 SVGAGI. The CDR3 totals 14 residues. V gave up 7 bases and J gave up 4 bases, with 16 bases separating them. The CDR3 DNA reads TGTGCCAGCAAAAAGGGGCTCTCAATAGAGACCCAGTACTTC. Amino acid sequence: CASKKGLSIETQYF.

The chain has TRBV5-4 and TRBJ2-3; TRBD2 matches at 11 bases. CDR1 is SGHNT and CDR2 is YYREEE in the germline V gene (reference sequence). This CDR3 has 15 residues. Trimming took 1 base from V and 5 from J; bases not matched to a gene: 3. The DNA for the CDR3 is TGTGCCAGCAGCTTGACTAGCGGGGGCAGAGATACGCAGTATTTT. It yields the protein CASSLTSGGRDTQYF.

This chain uses TRBV27 with TRBJ1-6, with 7 bases lining up with TRBD1. There are 14 residues in the CDR3. V lost 0 bases to trimming and J lost 10 bases; unmatched junction nucleotides: 3. Germline CDR1 is MNHEY and CDR2 is SMNVEV (reference sequence). The CDR3 bases are TGTGCCAGCAGTTTATCCAGGGGGAGGTCACCCCTCCACTTT. Amino acid sequence: CASSLSRGRSPLHF.

The rearrangement joins TRBV7-3 to TRBJ2-2; the match to TRBD1 covers 7 bases. J was trimmed by 5 bases and V by 5 bases; bases with no gene match: 2. Germline V lookup: CDR1 SGHTA, CDR2 FQGTGA. The CDR3 totals 13 residues. The CDR3 coding sequence is TGTGCCAGCAGCGACAGGGTAACCGGGGAGCTGTTTTTT. This gives the protein CASSDRVTGELFF. Combining the CDR3 with reference TRBV7-3 and TRBJ2-2 gives the whole variable domain GAGVSQTPSNKVTEKGKYVELRCDPISGHTALYWYRQSLGQGPEFLIYFQGTGAADDSGLPNDRFFAVRPEGSVSTLKIQRTERGDSAVYLCASSDRVTGELFFGEGSRLTVL.

The chain joins TRBV7-9 to TRBJ2-2; no firm D call. Looked up from germline, CDR1 is SEHNR and CDR2 is FQNEAQ (reference sequence). The CDR3 runs to 12 residues. With 3 bases removed from V and 3 bases from J, the gap between germline ends came to 2 bases. In DNA, the CDR3 is TGTGCCAGCAGCTTCGACACCGGGGAGCTGTTTTTT. It yields the protein CASSFDTGELFF.

The rearrangement joins TRBV6-5 to TRBJ1-1; TRBD1 agrees at 9 bases. Germline V lookup: CDR1 MNHEY, CDR2 SVGAGI. V was clipped by 4 bases and J by 1 base; unmatched bases: 4. The CDR3 extends over 15 amino acids. CDR3 nucleotides: TGTGCCAGCAGTTCTGACAGGGGGGCGAACACTGAAGCTTTCTTT. Translating it yields CASSSDRGANTEAFF.

V gene TRBV19 combines with J gene TRBJ1-4; D remains ambiguous. Trimming stripped 10 bases from V and 0 bases from J, with 21 bases between. Germline CDR1 reads LNHDA; CDR2 reads SQIVND (reference sequence). The CDR3 contains 17 residues. This CDR3 reads CATAEITRGTTNEKLFF. In DNA form, the CDR3 reads TGTGCCACCGCCGAGATAACGAGAGGGACAACTAATGAAAAACTGTTTTTT.

This clone was recorded a few times. The V and J genes are TRBV2 and TRBJ1-4, with D maybe TRBD1 (5 bases). The germline gives CDR1 SNHLY, CDR2 FYNNEI. The length of the CDR3 is 14 residues. V was shortened by 5 bases and J by 4 bases, with 11 bases between the two germline ends. The CDR3 loop reads CASSRGNGNEKLFF. In DNA form, the CDR3 reads TGTGCCAGCAGTAGGGGTAATGGTAATGAAAAACTGTTTTTT. Filled out from reference TRBV2 and TRBJ1-4, the complete variable domain reads EPEVTQTPSHQVTQMGQEVILRCVPISNHLYFYWYRQILGQKVEFLVSFYNNEISEKSEIFDDQFSVERPDGSNFTLKIRSTKLEDSAMYFCASSRGNGNEKLFFGSGTQLSVL.

The gene calls are TRBV6-6 and TRBJ1-2; 8 nucleotides agree with TRBD1. This CDR3 has 15 residues. Germline V lookup: CDR1 MNHNY, CDR2 SVGAGI (reference sequence). The trim removed 8 bases at V and 8 bases at J, leaving 16 bases unmatched. CDR3 nucleotide sequence: TGTGCCAGCCAACACCAGAGACAGGGGAACGGGGGCTACACCTTC. Protein sequence: CASQHQRQGNGGYTF.

This clone was seen only a few times. The chain couples TRBV19 to TRBJ2-1; 10 bases fit TRBD2. Trimming took 7 bases from V and 9 from J; bases not matched to a gene: 12. The CDR3 sequence is 15 residues long. CDR1 and CDR2 from the germline V gene are LNHDA and SQIVND (reference sequence). CDR3: CASTNPLAGASEQFF. The CDR3 DNA sequence: TGTGCCAGTACCAATCCCCTAGCGGGAGCGAGTGAGCAGTTCTTC.

The rearrangement links TRBV6-2 or TRBV6-3 to TRBJ2-1; 12 bases are shared with TRBD2. Germline V gene lookup returns CDR1 MNHEY and CDR2 SVGEGT. J lost 4 bases, V lost 5 bases, and 6 bases had no gene match. The CDR3 contains 16 residues. This CDR3 reads CASSGLAGRVYNEQFF. The CDR3 DNA sequence: TGTGCCAGCAGTGGACTAGCGGGACGGGTTTACAATGAGCAGTTCTTC.